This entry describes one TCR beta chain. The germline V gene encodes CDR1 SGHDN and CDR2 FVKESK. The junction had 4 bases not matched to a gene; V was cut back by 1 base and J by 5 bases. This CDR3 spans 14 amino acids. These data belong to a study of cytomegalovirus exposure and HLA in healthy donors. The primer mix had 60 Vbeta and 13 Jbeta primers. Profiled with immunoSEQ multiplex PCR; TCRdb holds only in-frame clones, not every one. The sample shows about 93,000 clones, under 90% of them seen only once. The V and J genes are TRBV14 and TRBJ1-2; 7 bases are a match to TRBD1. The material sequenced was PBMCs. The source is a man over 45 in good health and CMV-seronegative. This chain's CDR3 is CASSQGGGMYGYTF. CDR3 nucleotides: TGTGCCAGCAGCCAAGGAGGGGGCATGTATGGCTACACCTTC. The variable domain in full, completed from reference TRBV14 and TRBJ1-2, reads EAGVTQFPSHSVIEKGQTVTLRCDPISGHDNLYWYRRVMGKEIKFLLHFVKESKQDESGMPNNRFLAERTGGTYSTLKVQPAELEDSGVYFCASSQGGGMYGYTFGSGTRLTVV.